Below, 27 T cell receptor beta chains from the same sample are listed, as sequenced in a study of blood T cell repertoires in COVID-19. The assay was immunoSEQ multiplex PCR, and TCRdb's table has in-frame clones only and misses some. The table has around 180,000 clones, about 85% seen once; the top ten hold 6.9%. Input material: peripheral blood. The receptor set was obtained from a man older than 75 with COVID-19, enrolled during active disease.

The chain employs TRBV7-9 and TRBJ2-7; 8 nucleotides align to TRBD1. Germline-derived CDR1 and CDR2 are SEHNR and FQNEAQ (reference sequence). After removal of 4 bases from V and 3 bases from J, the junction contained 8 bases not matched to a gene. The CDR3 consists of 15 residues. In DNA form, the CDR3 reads TGTGCCAGCAGCTCCGGACAGGGTAGCTTCTACGAGCAGTACTTC. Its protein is CASSSGQGSFYEQYF.

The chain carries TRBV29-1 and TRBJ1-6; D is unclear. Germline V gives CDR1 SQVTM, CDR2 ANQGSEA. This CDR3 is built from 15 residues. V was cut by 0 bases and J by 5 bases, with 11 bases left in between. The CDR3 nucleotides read TGCAGCGTTGAAGATAGCGGAATTAATAATTCACCCCTCCACTTT. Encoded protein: CSVEDSGINNSPLHF.

CDR3 in DNA: TGTGCCAGCAGCCCCGGAACAGGGGGCAATCAGCCCCAGCATTTT. It specifies CASSPGTGGNQPQHF. This chain connects TRBV7-9 to TRBJ1-5; 7 bases are a match to TRBD1. The CDR3 consists of 15 residues. Germline V gene lookup returns CDR1 SEHNR and CDR2 FQNEAQ (reference sequence). The V gene end was trimmed by 5 bases and the J gene end by 2 bases; junction bases not matched to a gene: 6.

Written as DNA, the CDR3 is TGTGCCAGCAGCTTGGAAGTGGCGAACACTGAAGCTTTCTTT. Translating it yields CASSLEVANTEAFF. V and J are TRBV5-6 and TRBJ1-1; D gene uncertain. This CDR3 spans 14 amino acids. Germline V gene sequence: CDR1 SGHDT, CDR2 YYEEEE. V lost 0 bases, J lost 1 base, and 7 bases lay in between.

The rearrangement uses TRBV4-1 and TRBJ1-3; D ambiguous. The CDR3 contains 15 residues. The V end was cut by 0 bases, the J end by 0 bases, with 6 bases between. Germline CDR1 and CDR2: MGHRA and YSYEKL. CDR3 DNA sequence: TGCGCCAGCAGCCAAGAGAGTCTCTCTGGAAACACCATATATTTT. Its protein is CASSQESLSGNTIYF.

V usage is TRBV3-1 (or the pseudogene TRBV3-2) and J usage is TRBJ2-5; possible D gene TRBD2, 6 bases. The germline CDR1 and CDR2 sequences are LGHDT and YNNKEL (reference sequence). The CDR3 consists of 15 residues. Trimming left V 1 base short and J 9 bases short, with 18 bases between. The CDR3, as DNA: TGTGCCAGCAGCCAAGGGCGGGGTCTCCAATCCCCCCAGTACTTC. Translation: CASSQGRGLQSPQYF.

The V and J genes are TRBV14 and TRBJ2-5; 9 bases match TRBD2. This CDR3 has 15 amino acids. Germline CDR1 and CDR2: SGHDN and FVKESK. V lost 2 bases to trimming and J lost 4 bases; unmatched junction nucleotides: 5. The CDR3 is CASSQRRGGPETQYF. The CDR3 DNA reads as TGTGCCAGCAGCCAAAGGCGGGGGGGCCCAGAGACCCAGTACTTC. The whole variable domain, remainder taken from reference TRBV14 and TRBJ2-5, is EAGVTQFPSHSVIEKGQTVTLRCDPISGHDNLYWYRRVMGKEIKFLLHFVKESKQDESGMPNNRFLAERTGGTYSTLKVQPAELEDSGVYFCASSQRRGGPETQYFGPGTRLLVL.

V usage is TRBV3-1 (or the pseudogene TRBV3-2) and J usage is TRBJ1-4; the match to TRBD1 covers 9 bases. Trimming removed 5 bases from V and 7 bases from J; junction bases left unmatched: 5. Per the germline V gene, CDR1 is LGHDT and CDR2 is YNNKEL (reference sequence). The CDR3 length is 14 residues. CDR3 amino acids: CASSLDRGVEKLFF. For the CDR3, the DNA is TGTGCCAGCAGCTTGGACAGGGGTGTTGAAAAACTGTTTTTT.

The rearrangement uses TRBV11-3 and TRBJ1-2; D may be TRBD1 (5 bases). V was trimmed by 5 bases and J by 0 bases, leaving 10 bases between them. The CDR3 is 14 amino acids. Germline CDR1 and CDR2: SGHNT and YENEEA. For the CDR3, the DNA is TGTGCCAGCAGCCTGGGGGGAGCTAACTATGGCTACACCTTC. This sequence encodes CASSLGGANYGYTF.

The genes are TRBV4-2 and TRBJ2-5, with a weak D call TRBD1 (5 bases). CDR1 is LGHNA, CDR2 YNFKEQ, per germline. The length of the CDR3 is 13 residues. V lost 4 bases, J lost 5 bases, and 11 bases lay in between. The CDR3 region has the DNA TGTGCCAGCAGCCGAAGGGGTGGTGAGACCCAGTACTTC. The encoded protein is CASSRRGGETQYF.

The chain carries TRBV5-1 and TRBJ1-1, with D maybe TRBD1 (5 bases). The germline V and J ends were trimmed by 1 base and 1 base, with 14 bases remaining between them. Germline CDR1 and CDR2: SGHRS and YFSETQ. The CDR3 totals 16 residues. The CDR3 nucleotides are TGCGCCAGCAGCTTGTCGTCCCTGACAGCGAACACTGAAGCTTTCTTT. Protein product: CASSLSSLTANTEAFF.

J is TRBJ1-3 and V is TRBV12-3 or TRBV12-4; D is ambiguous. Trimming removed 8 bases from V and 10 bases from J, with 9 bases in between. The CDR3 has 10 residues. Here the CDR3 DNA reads TGTGCCAGCGGTTCACGGACCATATATTTT. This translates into CASGSRTIYF.

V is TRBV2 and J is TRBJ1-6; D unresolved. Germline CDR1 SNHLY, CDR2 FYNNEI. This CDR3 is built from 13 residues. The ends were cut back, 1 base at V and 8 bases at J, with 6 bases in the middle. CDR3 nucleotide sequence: TGTGCCAGCAGTGAAGATCAGTATTCACCCCTCCACTTT. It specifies CASSEDQYSPLHF. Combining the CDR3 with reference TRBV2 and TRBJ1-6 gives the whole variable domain EPEVTQTPSHQVTQMGQEVILRCVPISNHLYFYWYRQILGQKVEFLVSFYNNEISEKSEIFDDQFSVERPDGSNFTLKIRSTKLEDSAMYFCASSEDQYSPLHFGNGTRLTVT.

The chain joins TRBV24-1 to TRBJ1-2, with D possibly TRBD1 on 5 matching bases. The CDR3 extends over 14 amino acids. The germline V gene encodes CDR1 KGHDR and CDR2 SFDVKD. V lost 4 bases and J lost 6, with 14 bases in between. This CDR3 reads CATSDPRTFNGYTF. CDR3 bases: TGTGCCACCAGTGACCCCCGGACATTTAATGGCTACACCTTC.

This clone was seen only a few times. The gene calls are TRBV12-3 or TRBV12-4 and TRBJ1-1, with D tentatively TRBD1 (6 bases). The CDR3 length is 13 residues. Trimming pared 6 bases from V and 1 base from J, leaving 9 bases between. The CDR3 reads CASSKDRNTEAFF. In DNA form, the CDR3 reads TGTGCCAGCAGCAAGGACAGGAACACTGAAGCTTTCTTT.

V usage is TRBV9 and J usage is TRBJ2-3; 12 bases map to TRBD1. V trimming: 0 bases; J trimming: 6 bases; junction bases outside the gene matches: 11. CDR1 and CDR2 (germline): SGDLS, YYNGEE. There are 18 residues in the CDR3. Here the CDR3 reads CASSVVGSGTGGKDTQYF. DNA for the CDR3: TGTGCCAGCAGCGTAGTGGGGTCCGGGACAGGGGGCAAGGATACGCAGTATTTT.

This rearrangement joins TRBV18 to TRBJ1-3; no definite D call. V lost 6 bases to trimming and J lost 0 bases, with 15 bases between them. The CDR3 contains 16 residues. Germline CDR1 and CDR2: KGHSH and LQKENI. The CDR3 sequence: CASSRLEAASGNTIYF. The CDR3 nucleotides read TGTGCCAGCTCTCGACTAGAGGCAGCCTCTGGAAACACCATATATTTT.

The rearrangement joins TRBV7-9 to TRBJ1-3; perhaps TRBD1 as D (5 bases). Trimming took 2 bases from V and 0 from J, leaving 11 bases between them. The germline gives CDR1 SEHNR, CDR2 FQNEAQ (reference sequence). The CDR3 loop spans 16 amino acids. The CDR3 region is CASSLSGGSSGNTIYF. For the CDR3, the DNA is TGTGCCAGCAGCTTAAGCGGGGGATCCTCTGGAAACACCATATATTTT.

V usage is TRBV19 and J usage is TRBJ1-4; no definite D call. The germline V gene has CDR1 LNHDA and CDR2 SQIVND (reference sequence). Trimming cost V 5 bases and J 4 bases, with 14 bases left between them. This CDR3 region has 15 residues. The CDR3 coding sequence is TGTGCCAGTAGTCCACGACACCTTTATAATGAAAAACTGTTTTTT. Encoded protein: CASSPRHLYNEKLFF.

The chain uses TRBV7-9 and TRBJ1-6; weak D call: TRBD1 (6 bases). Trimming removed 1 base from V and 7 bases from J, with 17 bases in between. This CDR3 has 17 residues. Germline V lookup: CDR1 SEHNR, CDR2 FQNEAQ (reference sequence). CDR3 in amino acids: CASSLGLPRQVNSPLHF. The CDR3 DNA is TGTGCCAGCAGCTTAGGGCTCCCGAGACAGGTGAATTCACCCCTCCACTTT.

The CDR3 coding sequence is TGCGCCAGCAGCTTCCCCGAAGAGACCCAGTACTTC. Its protein is CASSFPEETQYF. This chain connects TRBV5-1 to TRBJ2-5; D remains unclear. The ends were cut back, 2 bases at V and 3 bases at J, with 5 bases in the middle. Germline lookup yields CDR1 SGHRS and CDR2 YFSETQ. There are 12 residues in the CDR3.

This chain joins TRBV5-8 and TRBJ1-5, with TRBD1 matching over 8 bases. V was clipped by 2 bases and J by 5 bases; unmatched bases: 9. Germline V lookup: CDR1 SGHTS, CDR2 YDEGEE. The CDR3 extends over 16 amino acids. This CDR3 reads CASSFSGTGIHQPQHF. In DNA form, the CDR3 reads TGTGCCAGCAGCTTTTCCGGGACAGGAATCCATCAGCCCCAGCATTTT.

This chain's CDR3 is CASSQASEREYF. The CDR3, as DNA: TGTGCCAGCAGCCAGGCCTCCGAGAGGGAGTACTTC. J is TRBJ2-5 and V is TRBV3-1 (or the pseudogene TRBV3-2), with D maybe TRBD2 (5 bases). V was clipped by 3 bases and J by 12 bases, with 14 bases between them. This CDR3 has 12 residues. Germline V CDR1 and CDR2: LGHDT, YNNKEL (reference sequence).

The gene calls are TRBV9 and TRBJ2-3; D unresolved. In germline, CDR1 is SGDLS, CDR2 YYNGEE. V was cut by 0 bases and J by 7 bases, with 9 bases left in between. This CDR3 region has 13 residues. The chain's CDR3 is CASSVGGENTQYF. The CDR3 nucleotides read TGTGCCAGCAGCGTAGGAGGAGAAAATACGCAGTATTTT. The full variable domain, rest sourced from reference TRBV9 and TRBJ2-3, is DSGVTQTPKHLITATGQRVTLRCSPRSGDLSVYWYQQSLDQGLQFLIQYYNGEERAKGNILERFSAQQFPDLHSELNLSSLELGDSALYFCASSVGGENTQYFGPGTRLTVL.

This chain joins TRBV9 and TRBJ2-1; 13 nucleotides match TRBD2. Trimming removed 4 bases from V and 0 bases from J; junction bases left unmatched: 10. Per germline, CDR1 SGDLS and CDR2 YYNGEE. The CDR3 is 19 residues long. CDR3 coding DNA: TGTGCCAGCAGCCTGAGACTAGCGGGGGGCTCTACCTCCTACAATGAGCAGTTCTTC. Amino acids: CASSLRLAGGSTSYNEQFF.

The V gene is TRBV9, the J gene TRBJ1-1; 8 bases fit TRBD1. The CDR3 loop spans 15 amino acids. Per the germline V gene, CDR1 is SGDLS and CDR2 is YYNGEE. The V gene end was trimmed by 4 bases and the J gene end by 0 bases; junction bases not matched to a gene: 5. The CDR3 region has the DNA TGTGCCAGCAGCCCTCGACAGGGGATGAACACTGAAGCTTTCTTT. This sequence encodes CASSPRQGMNTEAFF.

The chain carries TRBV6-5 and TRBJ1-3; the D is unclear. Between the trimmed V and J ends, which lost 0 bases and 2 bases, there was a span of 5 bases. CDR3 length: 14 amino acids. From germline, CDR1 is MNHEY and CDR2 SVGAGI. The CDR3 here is CASSYSAAGNTIYF. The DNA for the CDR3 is TGTGCCAGCAGTTACTCGGCAGCTGGAAACACCATATATTTT.